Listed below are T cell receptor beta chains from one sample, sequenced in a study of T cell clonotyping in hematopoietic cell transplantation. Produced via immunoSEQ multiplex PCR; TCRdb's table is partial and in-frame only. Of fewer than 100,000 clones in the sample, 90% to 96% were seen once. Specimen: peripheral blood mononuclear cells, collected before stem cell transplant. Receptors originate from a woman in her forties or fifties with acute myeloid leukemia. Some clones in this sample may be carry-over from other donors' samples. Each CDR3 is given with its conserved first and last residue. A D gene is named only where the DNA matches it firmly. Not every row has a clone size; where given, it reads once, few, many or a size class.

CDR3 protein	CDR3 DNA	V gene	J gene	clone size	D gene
CASSAQGRDTEAFF	TGTGCCAGCAGTGCACAGGGGAGAGACACTGAAGCTTTCTTT	TRBV6-5	TRBJ1-1	once	TRBD1
CASSFVHLRQGSPGELFF	TGTGCCAGCAGTTTCGTCCATCTGAGACAGGGGTCACCCGGGGAGCTGTTTTTT	TRBV28	TRBJ2-2	once	TRBD1
CASSALVFNEQFF	TGTGCCAGCAGTGCACTAGTTTTCAATGAGCAGTTCTTC	TRBV6-1	TRBJ2-1	-	-
CAWSVGFRATEAFF	TGTGCCTGGAGTGTAGGGTTCCGGGCCACTGAAGCTTTCTTT	TRBV30	TRBJ1-1	-	-
CASSLDVTVDEKLFF	TGTGCCAGCAGCTTGGACGTTACAGTAGATGAAAAACTGTTTTTT	TRBV7-9	TRBJ1-4	-	-
CASSFTSGGNRDTQYF	TGTGCCAGCAGCTTTACTAGCGGGGGGAATAGGGATACGCAGTATTTT	TRBV7-6	TRBJ2-3	-	TRBD2
CAISASPRDRAAYEQYF	TGTGCCATCAGTGCCTCGCCCCGGGACAGGGCTGCCTACGAGCAGTACTTC	TRBV10-3	TRBJ2-7	-	TRBD1
CASRGQYEQYF	TGTGCCAGCAGGGGGCAATACGAGCAGTACTTC	TRBV6-1	TRBJ2-7	-	-
CASSFSGETQYF	TGTGCCAGCAGTTTCTCAGGGGAGACCCAGTACTTC	TRBV27	TRBJ2-5	-	-
CAISVSGSDYEQYF	TGTGCCATCAGCGTTAGCGGGAGTGACTACGAGCAGTACTTC	TRBV10-3	TRBJ2-7	-	TRBD2
CASSLGGQGARGYTF	TGTGCCAGCAGTTTAGGGGGACAGGGGGCGCGGGGCTACACCTTC	TRBV28	TRBJ1-2	-	TRBD1
CASSFTRQYGVRHEQFF	TGTGCCAGCAGTTTTACTAGACAGTACGGAGTCCGGCATGAGCAGTTCTTC	TRBV27	TRBJ2-1	-	-
CASSHWDRGSDEQYF	TGTGCCAGCAGCCATTGGGACAGGGGAAGTGACGAGCAGTACTTC	TRBV6-1	TRBJ2-7	-	TRBD1
CASSEPLDGDNEQFF	TGTGCCAGCAGTGAACCCTTAGACGGCGACAATGAGCAGTTCTTC	TRBV6-1	TRBJ2-1	-	-
CASNLGDRAYEQYF	TGTGCCAGCAATCTCGGGGACAGGGCCTACGAGCAGTACTTC	TRBV28	TRBJ2-7	-	TRBD1
CASSSLAGGEDTQYF	TGTGCCAGCAGCTCTCTAGCGGGGGGTGAGGATACGCAGTATTTT	TRBV13	TRBJ2-3	-	TRBD2
CASSPFPAGGSTDTQYF	TGCGCCAGCAGCCCTTTCCCCGCGGGAGGGAGCACAGATACGCAGTATTTT	TRBV5-1	TRBJ2-3	-	TRBD2
CASSVDRTSTDTQYF	TGCGCCAGCAGCGTGGACAGGACCTCCACAGATACGCAGTATTTT	TRBV5-1	TRBJ2-3	-	TRBD1
CASLDRVNTEAFF	TGTGCCAGTCTAGACAGGGTGAACACTGAAGCTTTCTTT	TRBV25-1	TRBJ1-1	once	TRBD1
CASSQGRGGQPQHF	TGCGCCAGCAGCCAAGGGAGGGGAGGTCAGCCCCAGCATTTT	TRBV4-1	TRBJ1-5	-	-
CSVEKVGHYGYTF	TGCAGCGTTGAGAAGGTGGGCCACTATGGCTACACCTTC	TRBV29-1	TRBJ1-2	-	-
CAWSVPGNYGYTF	TGTGCCTGGAGTGTACCGGGTAACTATGGCTACACCTTC	TRBV30	TRBJ1-2	-	-
CASSYRQGATNEKLFF	TGTGCCAGCAGTTACCGACAGGGGGCAACTAATGAAAAACTGTTTTTT	TRBV7-2	TRBJ1-4	-	TRBD1
CSVFLQGHTDTQYF	TGCAGCGTTTTCCTACAGGGACACACAGATACGCAGTATTTT	TRBV29-1	TRBJ2-3	-	-
CASSAGTGEETQYF	TGCGCCAGCAGTGCTGGGACAGGGGAAGAGACCCAGTACTTC	TRBV10-1	TRBJ2-5	-	TRBD1
CASSLTGFYEQYF	TGTGCCAGCAGTTTAACAGGATTCTACGAGCAGTACTTC	TRBV28	TRBJ2-7	-	-
CASSGTGPGLKRF	TGTGCCAGCAGTGGGACAGGGCCGGGACTAAAGCGGTTC	TRBV2	TRBJ2-7	-	-
CASSEYRPSADTQYF	TGTGCCAGCAGTGAATATAGGCCTAGTGCAGATACGCAGTATTTT	TRBV2	TRBJ2-3	-	-
CASSPSYNNYGYTF	TGTGCCAGCAGCCCGTCCTACAATAACTATGGCTACACCTTC	TRBV7-2	TRBJ1-2	-	-
CASSLGGTGYEQYF	TGTGCCAGCAGCTTAGGAGGGACGGGGTACGAGCAGTACTTC	TRBV7-9	TRBJ2-7	-	-
CASSWTSGYEQYF	TGTGCCAGCAGTTGGACTAGCGGATACGAGCAGTACTTC	TRBV27	TRBJ2-7	-	TRBD2
CASSARLAGATDTQYF	TGTGCCAGCAGCGCCCGGCTAGCGGGGGCCACAGATACGCAGTATTTT	TRBV7-2	TRBJ2-3	once	TRBD2
CSVYPGPKNTEAFF	TGCAGCGTTTACCCGGGACCGAAGAACACTGAAGCTTTCTTT	TRBV29-1	TRBJ1-1	-	-
CAWRDRGLNGYTF	TGTGCCTGGAGGGACAGGGGGCTCAATGGCTACACCTTC	TRBV30	TRBJ1-2	-	TRBD1
CASTQENYGYTF	TGTGCCAGCACCCAAGAGAACTATGGCTACACCTTC	TRBV2	TRBJ1-2	once	-
CASSQGFGGGTYNEQFF	TGCGCCAGCAGCCAAGGATTTGGCGGGGGCACCTACAATGAGCAGTTCTTC	TRBV4-1	TRBJ2-1	-	-
CAWILRGGLNTEAFF	TGTGCCTGGATCTTAAGGGGGGGACTGAACACTGAAGCTTTCTTT	TRBV30	TRBJ1-1	-	-
CASSPIGDYGYTF	TGTGCCAGCAGCCCCATAGGGGACTATGGCTACACCTTC	TRBV6-6	TRBJ1-2	-	-
CAWSWAFGEKLFF	TGTGCCTGGAGTTGGGCATTCGGGGAAAAACTGTTTTTT	TRBV30	TRBJ1-4	-	-
CASSTNRDRREKLFF	TGTGCCAGCAGCACAAACCGGGACAGGAGGGAAAAACTGTTTTTT	TRBV5-6	TRBJ1-4	-	TRBD1
CASSPGTQSYGYTF	TGTGCCAGCAGCCCCGGGACTCAAAGCTATGGCTACACCTTC	TRBV6-5	TRBJ1-2	-	-
CASSATVYEQYF	TGCGCCAGCAGCGCGACAGTCTACGAGCAGTACTTC	TRBV5-1	TRBJ2-7	-	-
CASSSQTGGFTEAFF	TGTGCCAGCAGCTCTCAAACAGGGGGCTTCACTGAAGCTTTCTTT	TRBV11-2	TRBJ1-1	-	TRBD1
CASSVQGGRSYTF	TGTGCCAGCAGCGTCCAGGGGGGCCGGAGCTACACCTTC	TRBV6-4	TRBJ1-2	-	TRBD1